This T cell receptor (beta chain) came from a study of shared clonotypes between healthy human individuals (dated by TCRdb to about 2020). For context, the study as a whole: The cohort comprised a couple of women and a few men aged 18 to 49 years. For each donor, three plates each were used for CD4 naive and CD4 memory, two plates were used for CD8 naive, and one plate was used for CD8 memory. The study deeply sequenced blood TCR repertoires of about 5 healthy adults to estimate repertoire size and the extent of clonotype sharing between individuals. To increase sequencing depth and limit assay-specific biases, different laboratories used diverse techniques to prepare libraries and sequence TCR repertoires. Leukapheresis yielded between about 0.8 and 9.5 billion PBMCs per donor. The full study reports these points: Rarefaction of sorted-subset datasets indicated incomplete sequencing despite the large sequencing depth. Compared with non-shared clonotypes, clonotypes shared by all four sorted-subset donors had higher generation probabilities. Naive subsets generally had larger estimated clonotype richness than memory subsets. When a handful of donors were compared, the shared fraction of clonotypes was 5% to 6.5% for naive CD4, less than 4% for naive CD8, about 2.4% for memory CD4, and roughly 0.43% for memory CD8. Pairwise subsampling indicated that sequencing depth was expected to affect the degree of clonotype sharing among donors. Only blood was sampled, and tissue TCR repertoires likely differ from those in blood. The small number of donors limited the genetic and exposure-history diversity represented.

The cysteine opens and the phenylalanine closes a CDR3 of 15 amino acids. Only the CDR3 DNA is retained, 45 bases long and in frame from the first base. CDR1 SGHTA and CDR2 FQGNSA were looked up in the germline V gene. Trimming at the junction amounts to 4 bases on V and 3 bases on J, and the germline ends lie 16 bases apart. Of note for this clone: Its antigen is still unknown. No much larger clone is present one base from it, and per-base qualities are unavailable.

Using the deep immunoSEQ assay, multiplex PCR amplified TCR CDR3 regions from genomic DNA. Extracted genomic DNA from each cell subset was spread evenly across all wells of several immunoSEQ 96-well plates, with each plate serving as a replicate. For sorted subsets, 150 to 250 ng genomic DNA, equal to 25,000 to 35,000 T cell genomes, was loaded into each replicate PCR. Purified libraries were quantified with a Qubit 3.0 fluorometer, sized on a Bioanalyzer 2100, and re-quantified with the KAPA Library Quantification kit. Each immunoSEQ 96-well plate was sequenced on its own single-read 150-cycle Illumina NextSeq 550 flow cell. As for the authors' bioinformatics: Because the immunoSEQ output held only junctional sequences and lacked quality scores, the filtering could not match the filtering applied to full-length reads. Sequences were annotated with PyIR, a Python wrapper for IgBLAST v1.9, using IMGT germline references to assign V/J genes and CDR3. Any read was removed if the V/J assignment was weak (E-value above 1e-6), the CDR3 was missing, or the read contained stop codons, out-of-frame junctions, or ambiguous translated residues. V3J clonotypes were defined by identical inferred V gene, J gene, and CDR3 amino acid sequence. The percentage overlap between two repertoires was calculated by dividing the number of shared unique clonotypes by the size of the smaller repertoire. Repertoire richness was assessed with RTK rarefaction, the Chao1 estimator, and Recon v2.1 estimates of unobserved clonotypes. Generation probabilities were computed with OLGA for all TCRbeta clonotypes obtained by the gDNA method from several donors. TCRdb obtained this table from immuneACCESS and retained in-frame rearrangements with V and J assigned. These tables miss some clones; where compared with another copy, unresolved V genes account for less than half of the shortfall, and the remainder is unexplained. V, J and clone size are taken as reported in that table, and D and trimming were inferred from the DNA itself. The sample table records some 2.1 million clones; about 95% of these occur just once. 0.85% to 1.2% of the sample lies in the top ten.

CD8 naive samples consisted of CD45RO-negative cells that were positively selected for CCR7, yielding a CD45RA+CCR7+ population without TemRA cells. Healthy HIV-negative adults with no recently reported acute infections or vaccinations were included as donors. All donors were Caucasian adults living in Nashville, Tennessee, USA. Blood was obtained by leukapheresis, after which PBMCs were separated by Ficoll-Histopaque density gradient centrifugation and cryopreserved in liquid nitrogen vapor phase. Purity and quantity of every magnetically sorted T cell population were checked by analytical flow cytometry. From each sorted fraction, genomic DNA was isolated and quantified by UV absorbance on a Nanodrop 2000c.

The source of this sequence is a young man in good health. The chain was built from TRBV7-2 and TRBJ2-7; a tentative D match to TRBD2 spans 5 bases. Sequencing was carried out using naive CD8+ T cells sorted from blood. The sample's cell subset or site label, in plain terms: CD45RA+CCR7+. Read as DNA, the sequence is TGTGCCAGCAGCTCGTCAGCTAGCTTCCTCTACGAGCAGTACTTC. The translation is CASSSSASFLYEQYF.